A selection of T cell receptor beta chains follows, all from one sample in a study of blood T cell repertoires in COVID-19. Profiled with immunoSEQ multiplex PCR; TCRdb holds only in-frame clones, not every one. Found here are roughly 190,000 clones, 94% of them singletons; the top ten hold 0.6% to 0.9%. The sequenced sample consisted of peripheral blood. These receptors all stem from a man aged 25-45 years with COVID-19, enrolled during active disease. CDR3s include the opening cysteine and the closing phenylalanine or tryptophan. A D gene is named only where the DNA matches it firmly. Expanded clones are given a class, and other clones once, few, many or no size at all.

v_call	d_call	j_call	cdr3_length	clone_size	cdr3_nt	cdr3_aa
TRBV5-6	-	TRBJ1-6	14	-	TGTGCCAGCAGCTTTCGGGAGGCGGATTCACCCCTCCACTTT	CASSFREADSPLHF
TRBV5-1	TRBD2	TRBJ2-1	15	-	TGCGCCAGCAGGGCTACTAGCGGGGATTACAATGAGCAGTTCTTC	CASRATSGDYNEQFF
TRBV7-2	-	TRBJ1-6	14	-	TGTGCCAGCAGCTTTAATGGCGGTAATTCACCCCTCCACTTT	CASSFNGGNSPLHF
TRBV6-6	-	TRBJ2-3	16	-	TGTGCCAGCAGTTACTTGGCGGGGCCCCCCACAGATACGCAGTATTTT	CASSYLAGPPTDTQYF
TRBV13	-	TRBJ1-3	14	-	TGTGCCAGCAGCTTATCCGGGTCCGGAAACACCATATATTTT	CASSLSGSGNTIYF
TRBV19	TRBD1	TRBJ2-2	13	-	TGTGCCAGTAGTGCACAGGGGACCGGGGAGCTGTTTTTT	CASSAQGTGELFF
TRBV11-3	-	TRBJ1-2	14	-	TGTGCCAGCAGCCCCTCCAGGGCAGGCTGTGGCTACACCTTC	CASSPSRAGCGYTF
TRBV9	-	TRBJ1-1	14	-	TGTGCCAGCAGCATGACAGTCATGAACACTGAAGCTTTCTTT	CASSMTVMNTEAFF
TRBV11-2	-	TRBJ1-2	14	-	TGTGCCAGCAGCGGCACTCGGGGGGCTTTTGGCTACACCTTC	CASSGTRGAFGYTF
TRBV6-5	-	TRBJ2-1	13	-	TGTGCCAGCAGTTATTCCAGGTACAATGAGCAGTTCTTC	CASSYSRYNEQFF
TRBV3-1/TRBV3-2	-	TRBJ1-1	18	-	TGTGCCAGCAGCCAACGGGGATCGGGACACCAAGTGAACACTGAAGCTTTCTTT	CASSQRGSGHQVNTEAFF
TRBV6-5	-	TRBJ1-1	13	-	TGTGCCAGCAGTACCACAACGAACACTGAAGCTTTCTTT	CASSTTTNTEAFF
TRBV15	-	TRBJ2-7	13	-	TGTGCCACCAGCAGCCACTCAAACTACGAGCAGTACTTC	CATSSHSNYEQYF
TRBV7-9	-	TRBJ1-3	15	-	TGTGCCAGCAGCTACGGCAGGCCCTCTGGAAACACCATATATTTT	CASSYGRPSGNTIYF
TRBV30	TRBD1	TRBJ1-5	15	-	TGTGCCTGGAACAAGGGGACAGAGAACAATCAGCCCCAGCATTTT	CAWNKGTENNQPQHF
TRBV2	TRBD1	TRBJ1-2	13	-	TGTGCCAGCAGTGGACAGGGGGCGGGTGGCTACACCTTC	CASSGQGAGGYTF
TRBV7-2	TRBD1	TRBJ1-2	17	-	TGTGCCAGCAGCCTCCCGTTGGGACAGGGGCCATTATATGGCTACACCTTC	CASSLPLGQGPLYGYTF
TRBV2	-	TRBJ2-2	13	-	TGTGCCAGCAGTGAAGTGAGGGCCGGGGAGCTGTTTTTT	CASSEVRAGELFF
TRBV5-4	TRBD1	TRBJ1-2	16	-	TGTGCCAGCCTTCGGACAGGGGATTTTTTCAACTATGGCTATACCTTC	CASLRTGDFFNYGYTF
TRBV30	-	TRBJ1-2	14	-	TGTGCCCGGATGATGGGGGCCGACGGGACTGGCTACACCTTC	CARMMGADGTGYTF
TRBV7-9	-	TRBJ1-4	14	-	TGTGCCAGCAGCCCACAGGGTACTAATGAAAAACTGTTTTTT	CASSPQGTNEKLFF
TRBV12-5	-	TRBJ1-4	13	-	TGTGCTAGTGGTTTGGTATCCGGGGAAAAACTGTTTTTT	CASGLVSGEKLFF
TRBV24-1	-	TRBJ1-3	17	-	TGTGCCACCAGTGTCCTGCTACAGGCGACGAGGGGAAACACCATATATTTT	CATSVLLQATRGNTIYF
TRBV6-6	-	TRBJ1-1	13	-	TGTGCCAGCAGTTACCCCAAGGGGACTGAAGCTTTCTTT	CASSYPKGTEAFF
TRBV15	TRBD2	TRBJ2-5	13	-	TGTGCCACCAGCAGCGCGGGGGGCGAGACCCAGTACTTC	CATSSAGGETQYF
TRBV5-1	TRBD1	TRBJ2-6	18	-	TGCGCCAGCAGCTTTGGTGGGACAGCCGTCTCTGGGGCCAACGTCCTGACTTTC	CASSFGGTAVSGANVLTF
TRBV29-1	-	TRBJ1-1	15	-	TGCAGCGTTAGGAGGCCTGGGAGCAAGAACACTGAAGCTTTCTTT	CSVRRPGSKNTEAFF
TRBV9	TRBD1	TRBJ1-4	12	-	TGTGCCAGCAGCGAGCCCAGGGGGAAACTGTTTTTT	CASSEPRGKLFF
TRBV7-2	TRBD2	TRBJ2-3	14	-	TGTGCCCAAAGGCTAGCGGGGGGGGCAGATACGCAGTATTTT	CAQRLAGGADTQYF
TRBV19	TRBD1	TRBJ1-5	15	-	TGTGCCAGTAGGGACAGGGGGGTAGGCAATCAGCCCCAGCATTTT	CASRDRGVGNQPQHF
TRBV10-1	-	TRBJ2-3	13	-	TGCGCCAGCAGAGACCCAGGGACAGATACGCAGTATTTT	CASRDPGTDTQYF
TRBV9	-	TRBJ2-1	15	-	TGTGCCAGCAGCGTAGTAGGGGCATTTAACAATGAGCAGTTCTTC	CASSVVGAFNNEQFF
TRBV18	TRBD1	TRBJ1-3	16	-	TGTGCCAGCTCACCACAGAGGGACAGCTCTGGAAACACCATATATTTT	CASSPQRDSSGNTIYF
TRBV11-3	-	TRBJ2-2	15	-	TGTGCCAGCAGCCCCCGGGGGACCTCCACCGGGGAGCTGTTTTTT	CASSPRGTSTGELFF
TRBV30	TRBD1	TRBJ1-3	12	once	TGTGCCTGGGGGACAGAAGGAAACACCATATATTTT	CAWGTEGNTIYF
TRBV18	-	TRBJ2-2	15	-	TGTGCCAGCTCACCGGTCCGGGGGTACACCGGGGAGCTGTTTTTT	CASSPVRGYTGELFF
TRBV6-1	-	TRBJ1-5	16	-	TGTGCCAGCAGAGAACAAGGGACTTATAGCAATCAGCCCCAGCATTTT	CASREQGTYSNQPQHF
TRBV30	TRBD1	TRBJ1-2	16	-	TGTGCCTGGAGTCGCATGCCTCCAGGGGGTGATTATGGCTACACCTTC	CAWSRMPPGGDYGYTF
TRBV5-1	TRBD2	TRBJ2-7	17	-	TGCGCCAGCAGCTTGGGTGAAGTAGCGGGGGCCCCCTACGAGCAGTACTTC	CASSLGEVAGAPYEQYF
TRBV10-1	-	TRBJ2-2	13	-	TGCGCCAGCAGTGAGTCGTTTATCGGGGAGCTGTTTTTT	CASSESFIGELFF
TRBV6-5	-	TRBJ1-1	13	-	TGTGCCAGCAGAGGACAGTTGAACACTGAAGCTTTCTTT	CASRGQLNTEAFF
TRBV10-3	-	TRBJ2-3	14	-	TGTGCCATCAGTGAGCAGGGGACGACAGATACGCAGTATTTT	CAISEQGTTDTQYF
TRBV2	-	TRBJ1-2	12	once	TGTGCCAGCATGGAGCTTAACTATGGCTACACCTTC	CASMELNYGYTF
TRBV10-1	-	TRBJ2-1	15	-	TGCGCCAGCAGTGAAACAGGGCGAGGCCTAAATGAGCAGTTCTTC	CASSETGRGLNEQFF
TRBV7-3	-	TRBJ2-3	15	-	TGTGCCAGCAGCTTACTTCCTGGGGCCACAGATACGCAGTATTTT	CASSLLPGATDTQYF
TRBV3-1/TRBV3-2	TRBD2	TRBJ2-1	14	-	TGTGCCAGCAGCCAAGGCGGGGGTTACAATGAGCAGTTCTTC	CASSQGGGYNEQFF
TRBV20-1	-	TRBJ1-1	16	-	TGCAGTGCTAGTCCACCCTGGGGGGGCCTGAACACTGAAGCTTTCTTT	CSASPPWGGLNTEAFF
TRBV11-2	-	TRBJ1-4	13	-	TGTGCCAGCAGCTCGCCCTTTGCGGAAAAACTGTTTTTT	CASSSPFAEKLFF